This T cell receptor (beta chain) was captured by sequencing in a study of blood T cell repertoires in COVID-19. About the research overall: The United States, Italy and Spain provided the acute and convalescent COVID-19 samples.

This CDR3 has 16 residues. Between the trimmed V and J ends, which lost 4 bases and 1 base, there was a span of 17 bases. CDR1 and CDR2 (germline): MNHEY, SVGAGI. The table came from immunoSEQ multiplex PCR; TCRdb's copy has only in-frame clones and leaves some out. The sample has 360,000 or so clones; roughly 90% are singletons. The receptor comes from a woman aged 30 to 39 who had recovered from COVID-19. The sample consisted of PBMCs or T cells enriched from blood (not recorded which). The chain joins TRBV6-5 to TRBJ2-7; weak D call: TRBD2 (6 bases). The CDR3 nucleotides are TGTGCCAGCAGTTTTCGGGGATTTAGCGGTTCCTACGAGCAGTACTTC. The encoded protein is CASSFRGFSGSYEQYF.